One and the same sample provided the 20 T cell receptor beta chains below, sequenced in a study of T cells in Graves' hyperthyroidism and ophthalmopathy. The CDR3 regions of TCR beta were amplified from RNA transcripts. When the TCR CDR3 underwent first-round RT-PCR, the HTBI primer set was used. TCRdb reprocessed the multiplex PCR reads via MiXCR and lists one record per CDR3 protein. Here the sample spans approximately 380,000 distinct CDR3 sequences, around 15% being singletons. Material for sequencing was blood. These receptors all come from a man aged 50 to 60 with Graves' ophthalmopathy.

This clonotype showed up many times. J is TRBJ2-7 and V is TRBV30; D is possibly TRBD1 (5 bases). The germline gives CDR1 GTSNPN, CDR2 SVGIG (reference sequence). Trimming cost V 0 bases and J 0 bases, with 12 bases left between them. The CDR3 sequence is 15 residues long. The DNA of the CDR3 is TGTGCCTGGAGTGTAGATGGGGCGCACTCCTACGAGCAGTACTTC. This encodes CAWSVDGAHSYEQYF.

V and J are TRBV15 and TRBJ2-2; D is perhaps TRBD1 (5 bases). V shed 7 bases and J shed 5 bases, with 14 bases lying between them. CDR3 length equals 14 residues. The germline gives CDR1 LNHNV, CDR2 YYDKDF (reference sequence). The chain's CDR3 is CATTHLRATGELFF. In DNA form, the CDR3 reads TGTGCCACCACCCACCTCAGGGCAACCGGGGAGCTGTTTTTT.

This clonotype was found many times. The V and J genes are TRBV3-1 and TRBJ1-2; D is uncertain. The V end lost 0 bases, the J end lost 7 bases, and 15 bases lay between the germline ends. The length of the CDR3 is 15 residues. Germline CDR1 LGHDT, CDR2 YNNKEL (reference sequence). CDR3 bases: TGTGCCAGCAGCCAAGAAGTGGTGACCGCGGGTGGCTACACCTTC. It translates to CASSQEVVTAGGYTF.

In this sample, this clonotype turned up many times. This chain joins TRBV7-2 and TRBJ2-1; 9 bases align to TRBD2. Per the germline V gene, CDR1 is SGHTA and CDR2 is FQGNSA. The CDR3 sequence is 14 residues long. The V gene end was trimmed by 5 bases and the J gene end by 7 bases; junction bases not matched to a gene: 6. Here the CDR3 DNA reads TGTGCCAGCAGCACCAGACTAGCGGTTAATGAGCAGTTCTTC. Translated, it gives CASSTRLAVNEQFF.

The chain links TRBV12-3 or TRBV12-4 to TRBJ1-2, with D possibly matching TRBD1 (5 bases). The CDR3 contains 15 residues. Deletions cut 4 bases from V and 8 bases from J, with 20 bases between. The CDR3, as DNA: TGTGCCAGCAGTTACTCGAGTGGGGCCCAGGAGGGCTACACCTTC. Its protein product is CASSYSSGAQEGYTF.

The rearrangement uses TRBV9 and TRBJ2-6; perhaps D is TRBD1 or TRBD2 (6 bases each). The CDR3 has 17 residues. Per the germline V gene, CDR1 is SGDLS and CDR2 is YYNGEE. The V and J ends lost 4 bases and 0 bases respectively, with 14 bases between them. CDR3 in DNA: TGTGCCAGCAGCCCCGAGGGGGGCAACTCTGGGGCCAACGTCCTGACTTTC. Residues: CASSPEGGNSGANVLTF.

The table lists this clonotype with many counts. The rearrangement links TRBV20-1 to TRBJ2-3, with D unresolved. This CDR3 has 14 residues. Per germline, CDR1 DFQATT and CDR2 SNEGSKA (reference sequence). Trimming left V 1 base short and J 5 bases short, with 13 bases between. CDR3 sequence reads: CSARGHIGQDTQYF. In DNA form, the CDR3 reads TGCAGTGCTAGAGGACATATCGGGCAAGATACGCAGTATTTT.

This clonotype was counted many times. The chain recombines TRBV9 with TRBJ2-7; possible D gene TRBD2, 5 bases. V was trimmed by 2 bases and J by 3 bases, leaving 9 bases between them. There are 13 residues in the CDR3. In germline, CDR1 is SGDLS, CDR2 YYNGEE. CDR3 in amino acids: CASSVASSYEQYF. The CDR3 DNA reads TGTGCCAGCAGCGTGGCTAGCAGCTACGAGCAGTACTTC.

J is TRBJ1-2 and V is TRBV11-2; D unclear. The V gene lost 1 base and the J gene lost 7 bases, with 10 bases spanning the gap. This CDR3 has 13 residues. The germline V gene encodes CDR1 SGHAT and CDR2 FQNNGV. The DNA for the CDR3 is TGTGCCAGCAGCTTAGTTCCCGGGTTTGGCTACACCTTC. Translating it yields CASSLVPGFGYTF.

V gene TRBV7-2 combines with J gene TRBJ2-7; D remains unclear. CDR3 length: 15 amino acids. Trimming stripped 1 base from V and 5 bases from J, with 15 bases between. Germline V gives CDR1 SGHTA, CDR2 FQGNSA. The CDR3 nucleotides are TGTGCCAGCAGCTTAGAATGGTCCGCTAGAAACGAGCAGTACTTC. Amino acid sequence: CASSLEWSARNEQYF. The full variable domain, completed using reference TRBV7-2 and TRBJ2-7, is GAGVSQSPSNKVTEKGKDVELRCDPISGHTALYWYRQSLGQGLEFLIYFQGNSAPDKSGLPSDRFSAERTGGSVSTLTIQRTQQEDSAVYLCASSLEWSARNEQYFGPGTRLTVT.

Ten or more counts support this clonotype. The genes are TRBV2 and TRBJ2-7, with D perhaps given as TRBD1 or TRBD2 (5 bases each). CDR1 is SNHLY and CDR2 is FYNNEI in the germline V gene. CDR3 length equals 12 residues. V was shortened by 8 bases and J by 3 bases, with 11 bases between the two germline ends. CDR3 in amino acids: CASGGTHYEQYF. The CDR3 DNA sequence: TGTGCCAGCGGGGGTACTCACTACGAGCAGTACTTC.

The V and J genes are TRBV20-1 and TRBJ2-7, with 7 nucleotides matching TRBD2. The CDR3 is made up of 15 amino acids. The germline V gene has CDR1 DFQATT and CDR2 SNEGSKA (reference sequence). V was pared by 4 bases and J by 2 bases, with 11 bases of the junction left unmatched. In DNA form, the CDR3 reads TGCAGTGCTAAAACGTTTGTGGGAGGGACCTACGAGCAGTACTTC. Protein product: CSAKTFVGGTYEQYF.

This clonotype appeared many times. The rearrangement links TRBV19 to TRBJ1-1; D may be TRBD1 (6 bases). With 3 bases removed from V and 6 bases from J, the gap between germline ends came to 11 bases. The germline V gene encodes CDR1 LNHDA and CDR2 SQIVND (reference sequence). There are 13 residues in the CDR3. The CDR3 coding sequence is TGTGCCAGTAGTATCACAGGGCGGGCTGAAGCTTTCTTT. This translates into CASSITGRAEAFF.

This clonotype was seen more than once but under ten times. The chain employs TRBV29-1 and TRBJ2-7; the D gene is possibly TRBD2 (6 bases). CDR3 length: 12 residues. Germline V CDR1 and CDR2: SQVTM, ANQGSEA. The V end lost 7 bases, the J end lost 6 bases, and 16 bases lay between the germline ends. DNA of the CDR3: TGCAGCGCCGGGACTTTGGGCGGCGAGCAGTACTTC. Translating gives CSAGTLGGEQYF.

J is TRBJ2-7 and V is TRBV7-2, with 7 bases identical to TRBD2. The CDR3 sequence is 14 residues long. Unmatched junction bases numbered 8, after V lost 2 bases and J lost 7 bases. Germline V lookup: CDR1 SGHTA, CDR2 FQGNSA. Here the CDR3 reads CASSLSASGREQYF. CDR3 sequence (DNA): TGTGCCAGCAGCTTATCGGCTAGCGGTCGGGAGCAGTACTTC.

This clonotype came up many times. V gene TRBV2 combines with J gene TRBJ2-3; D is possibly TRBD2 (6 bases). CDR1 is SNHLY and CDR2 is FYNNEI in the germline V gene. This CDR3 is 17 amino acids long. V lost 7 bases, J lost 1 base, and 21 bases lay in between. In DNA, the CDR3 is TGTGCCAGCAAACGAGGCGCGGGGAGCCGGGGCACAGATACGCAGTATTTT. Translation gives CASKRGAGSRGTDTQYF.

This clonotype was counted many times. The rearrangement joins TRBV11-2 to TRBJ2-5, with D maybe TRBD1 (5 bases). The length of the CDR3 is 20 residues. V lost 0 bases to trimming and J lost 2 bases, with 25 bases between them. CDR1 is SGHAT, CDR2 FQNNGV, per germline. For the CDR3, the DNA is TGTGCCAGCAGCTTAGAAAACTGGGGCGTGCGCGTTTCGTCTCAAGAGACCCAGTACTTC. This translates into CASSLENWGVRVSSQETQYF. The complete variable domain, with remaining parts taken from reference TRBV11-2 and TRBJ2-5, reads EAGVAQSPRYKIIEKRQSVAFWCNPISGHATLYWYQQILGQGPKLLIQFQNNGVVDDSQLPKDRFSAERLKGVDSTLKIQPAKLEDSAVYLCASSLENWGVRVSSQETQYFGPGTRLLVL.

At least ten counts were recorded for this clonotype. This rearrangement joins TRBV2 to TRBJ2-1; D may be TRBD1 or TRBD2 (6 bases each). CDR3 length equals 14 residues. Trimming stripped 2 bases from V and 8 bases from J, with 13 bases between. The germline V gene has CDR1 SNHLY and CDR2 FYNNEI. As DNA, the CDR3 is TGTGCCAGCAGTGAAATGGTTAGGGGGGATGAGCAGTTCTTC. This codes for CASSEMVRGDEQFF.

This clonotype was detected a few times. V is TRBV5-6 and J is TRBJ2-2, with 9 bases aligning to TRBD2. The CDR3 loop spans 16 amino acids. Germline values: CDR1 SGHDT, CDR2 YYEEEE. J gave up 6 bases and V 1 base, and 7 bases lay outside the gene matches. In DNA, the CDR3 is TGTGCCAGCAGCTTGTTACTAGCGGGCGGTGCCGGGGAGCTGTTTTTT. It specifies CASSLLLAGGAGELFF.

Comment on this clonotype: Given a much more abundant clone one base away, this may be a read error. In this CDR3 the conserved last residue, phenylalanine or tryptophan, is missing, so a read error is likely. The V gene is TRBV18, the J gene TRBJ2-2, with D hard to call. Germline CDR1 KGHSH, CDR2 LQKENI. This CDR3 is built from 11 residues. V was trimmed by 3 bases and J by 6 bases, leaving 2 bases between them. CDR3 in amino acids: CASSPSGELFL. The CDR3 coding sequence is TGTGCCAGCTCACCGTCCGGGGAGCTGTTTCTT.